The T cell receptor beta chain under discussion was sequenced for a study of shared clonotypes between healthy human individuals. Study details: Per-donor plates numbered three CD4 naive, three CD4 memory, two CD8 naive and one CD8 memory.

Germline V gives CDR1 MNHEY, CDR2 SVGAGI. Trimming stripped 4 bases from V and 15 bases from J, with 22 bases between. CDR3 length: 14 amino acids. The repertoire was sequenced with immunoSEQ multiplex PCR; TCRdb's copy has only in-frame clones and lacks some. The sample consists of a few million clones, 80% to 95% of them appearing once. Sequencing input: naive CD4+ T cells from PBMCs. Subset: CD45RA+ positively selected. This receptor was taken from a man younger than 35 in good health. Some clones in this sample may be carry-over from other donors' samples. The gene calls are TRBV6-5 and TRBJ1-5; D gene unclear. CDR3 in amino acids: CASSWSQPPTPRHF. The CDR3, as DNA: TGTGCCAGCAGTTGGAGCCAGCCTCCTACACCTCGGCATTTT.